These 9 T cell receptor beta chains were all obtained from the same sample, sequenced in a study of OX40 agonist ivuxolimab in advanced cancers. Clones were read by immunoSEQ multiplex PCR, and TCRdb kept only the in-frame ones, dropping some. This table has roughly 62,000 clones, approximately 86% appearing once. This sample comprised CD4+ or CD8+ T cells sorted from blood, obtained in a trial of the OX40 agonist ivuxolimab. The receptors derive from an adult with an advanced solid tumor such as melanoma, head and neck, liver or kidney cancer.

This chain uses TRBV7-9 with TRBJ2-4, with D perhaps matching TRBD2 (5 bases). CDR3 length: 15 amino acids. Germline V CDR1 and CDR2: SEHNR, FQNEAQ (reference sequence). V was shortened by 1 base and J by 0 bases, with 7 bases between the two germline ends. The chain's CDR3 is CASSLVAGAKNIQYF. In DNA, the CDR3 is TGTGCCAGCAGCTTAGTGGCGGGAGCCAAAAACATTCAGTACTTC.

The chain is built from TRBV7-9 and TRBJ1-1; 7 positions agree with TRBD1. The germline gives CDR1 SEHNR, CDR2 FQNEAQ (reference sequence). V lost 7 bases and J lost 2; bases outside the gene matches: 7. The CDR3 consists of 14 residues. CDR3 sequence reads: CASNRDRSNTEAFF. As DNA, the CDR3 is TGTGCCAGCAACCGGGACAGAAGCAACACTGAAGCTTTCTTT.

The J gene is TRBJ2-4, the V gene TRBV5-1, with 10 bases fitting TRBD2. Germline V CDR1 and CDR2: SGHRS, YFSETQ. The CDR3 length is 14 residues. Trimming at V came to 3 bases and at J to 8 bases, leaving 5 bases not matched to a gene. CDR3 sequence: CASSYTSGTDIQYF. The CDR3, as DNA: TGCGCCAGCAGCTATACTAGCGGGACTGACATTCAGTACTTC.

This chain links TRBV2 with TRBJ2-2; TRBD1 matches 8 bases. This CDR3 is built from 16 residues. After removal of 5 bases from V and 3 bases from J, the junction contained 8 bases not matched to a gene. CDR1 SNHLY and CDR2 FYNNEI come from the germline V gene. For the CDR3, the DNA is TGTGCCAGCAGTTCGGACAGGGATTTATACACCGGGGAGCTGTTTTTT. It specifies CASSSDRDLYTGELFF.

This chain links TRBV19 with TRBJ2-2; D uncertain. The CDR3 covers 14 residues. CDR1 is LNHDA, CDR2 SQIVND, per germline (reference sequence). Trimming pared 4 bases from V and 3 bases from J, leaving 9 bases between. This CDR3 is CASSKGMDTGELFF. The CDR3 DNA follows: TGTGCCAGTAGTAAAGGGATGGACACCGGGGAGCTGTTTTTT. The full variable domain, its missing parts supplied by reference TRBV19 and TRBJ2-2, is DGGITQSPKYLFRKEGQNVTLSCEQNLNHDAMYWYRQDPGQGLRLIYYSQIVNDFQKGDIAEGYSVSREKKESFPLTVTSAQKNPTAFYLCASSKGMDTGELFFGEGSRLTVL.

The chain couples TRBV4-2 to TRBJ2-3, with D perhaps TRBD1 (6 bases). V lost 4 bases and J 3 bases, leaving 11 bases between the germline ends. CDR1 LGHNA and CDR2 YNFKEQ come from the germline V gene. There are 14 residues in the CDR3. The CDR3 sequence: CASSPTDRTDTQYF. The CDR3 DNA is TGTGCCAGCAGCCCTACGGACAGAACAGATACGCAGTATTTT.

This chain joins TRBV5-1 and TRBJ2-6; 8 bases map to TRBD1. This CDR3 region has 18 residues. The V gene's germline CDR1 is SGHRS and CDR2 YFSETQ. V was pared by 4 bases and J by 0 bases, with 9 bases of the junction left unmatched. Here the CDR3 DNA reads TGCGCCAGCAGCCTGGGCGGGACAGGTTCCTCTGGGGCCAACGTCCTGACTTTC. Protein: CASSLGGTGSSGANVLTF.

The chain uses TRBV9 and TRBJ2-3; possibly TRBD2 for D (5 bases). CDR3 length: 13 residues. Per germline, CDR1 SGDLS and CDR2 YYNGEE. The V and J ends lost 5 bases and 0 bases respectively, with 7 bases between them. The CDR3 DNA reads TGTGCCAGCAGAAGGACTAGCACAGATACGCAGTATTTT. Amino acid sequence: CASRRTSTDTQYF.

This chain connects TRBV9 to TRBJ2-2; no reliable D call. Trimming removed 0 bases at V and 6 bases at J, with 18 bases between. The CDR3 loop spans 17 amino acids. Looked up from germline, CDR1 is SGDLS and CDR2 is YYNGEE. This chain's CDR3 is CASSVAWLSNRAGELFF. CDR3 sequence (DNA): TGTGCCAGCAGCGTAGCCTGGCTCTCTAATAGGGCCGGGGAGCTGTTTTTT.